This TCR beta chain was documented in a study of T cell clonality in common variable immunodeficiency. Study-wide results and limits: Fewer deletions and N-nucleotide insertions were reportedly seen in common variable immunodeficiency TCR beta sequences.

As concerns this clone: Its antigen remains unidentified. The read stops 3 residues short of the end of the CDR3; the missing end is completed from the germline J gene. The identical CDR3 is also encoded by other nucleotide sequences in the sample.

Trimming removed 6 bases from V and 6 bases from J, with 11 bases in between. The germline V gene encodes CDR1 LNHDA and CDR2 SQIVND (reference sequence). The CDR3 runs to 12 residues. TCRdb's copy holds only in-frame clones and misses some; the assay was immunoSEQ multiplex PCR. Recorded here are approximately 30,000 clones, none singletons. The V call is TRBV19, the J call TRBJ1-1; D ambiguous. The sequencing input was peripheral blood mononuclear cells. The TCR originated in a human donor with common variable immunodeficiency. CDR3 DNA (partial): TGTGCCAGTAGCATCCGGGGTGCTGAA. Its protein product is CASSIRGAE. The CDR3 as a whole reads CASSIRGAEAFF.